These 2 T cell receptor beta chains came from one sample sequenced in a study of shared clonotypes between healthy human individuals. The table came from immunoSEQ multiplex PCR; TCRdb's copy has only in-frame clones and leaves some out. The data hold hundreds of thousands of clones, with just over 75% observed a single time. The specimen was PBMCs. The origin of the receptors is a woman between 35 and 50 years old in good health. Some clones in this sample may be carry-over from other donors' samples.

The chain recombines TRBV11-1 with TRBJ2-1; D remains unclear. Between the trimmed V and J ends, which lost 6 bases and 9 bases, there was a span of 12 bases. Germline V gene sequence: CDR1 SGHAT, CDR2 FQDESV (reference sequence). The CDR3 spans 12 residues. This chain's CDR3 is CASSQPFTEQFF. Here the CDR3 DNA reads TGTGCCAGCAGTCAACCATTTACTGAGCAGTTCTTC.

This chain links TRBV29-1 with TRBJ2-3, with 11 bases that match TRBD2. The germline CDR1 and CDR2 sequences are SQVTM and ANQGSEA. V trimming: 0 bases; J trimming: 5 bases; junction bases outside the gene matches: 16. The CDR3 length is 19 residues. CDR3 in DNA: TGCAGCGTTGAAGATCCTCGGGGGGTTCGACTAGCGGGAATAGATACGCAGTATTTT. Protein product: CSVEDPRGVRLAGIDTQYF.